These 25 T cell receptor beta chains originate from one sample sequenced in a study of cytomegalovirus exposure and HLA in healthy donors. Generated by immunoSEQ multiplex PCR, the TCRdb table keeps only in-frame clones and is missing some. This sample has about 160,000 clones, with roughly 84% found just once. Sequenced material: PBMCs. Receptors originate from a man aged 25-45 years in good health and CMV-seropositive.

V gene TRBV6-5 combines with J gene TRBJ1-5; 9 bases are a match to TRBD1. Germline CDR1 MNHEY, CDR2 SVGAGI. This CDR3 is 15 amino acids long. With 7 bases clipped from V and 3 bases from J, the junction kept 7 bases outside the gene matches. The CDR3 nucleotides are TGTGCCAGCAAAAGACAGGGGGGCAACAATCAGCCCCAGCATTTT. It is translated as CASKRQGGNNQPQHF.

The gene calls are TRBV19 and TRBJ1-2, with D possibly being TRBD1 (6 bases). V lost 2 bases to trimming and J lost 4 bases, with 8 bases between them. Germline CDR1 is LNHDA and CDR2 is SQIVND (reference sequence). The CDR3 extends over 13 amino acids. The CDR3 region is CASSINRVYGYTF. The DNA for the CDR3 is TGTGCCAGTAGTATAAACAGGGTCTATGGCTACACCTTC. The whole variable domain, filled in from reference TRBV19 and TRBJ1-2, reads DGGITQSPKYLFRKEGQNVTLSCEQNLNHDAMYWYRQDPGQGLRLIYYSQIVNDFQKGDIAEGYSVSREKKESFPLTVTSAQKNPTAFYLCASSINRVYGYTFGSGTRLTVV.

The CDR3 nucleotides are TGTGCCAGCAGCGAGGACCCCGACAGACTAGGGACGAATGAGCAGTTCTTC. It encodes CASSEDPDRLGTNEQFF. The chain has TRBV9 and TRBJ2-1; the D gene is possibly TRBD2 (6 bases). This CDR3 region has 17 residues. Germline V gene data show CDR1 as SGDLS and CDR2 as YYNGEE. V was clipped by 3 bases and J by 7 bases, with 23 bases between them. Together with reference TRBV9 and TRBJ2-1, the CDR3 gives the full variable domain: DSGVTQTPKHLITATGQRVTLRCSPRSGDLSVYWYQQSLDQGLQFLIQYYNGEERAKGNILERFSAQQFPDLHSELNLSSLELGDSALYFCASSEDPDRLGTNEQFFGPGTRLTVL.

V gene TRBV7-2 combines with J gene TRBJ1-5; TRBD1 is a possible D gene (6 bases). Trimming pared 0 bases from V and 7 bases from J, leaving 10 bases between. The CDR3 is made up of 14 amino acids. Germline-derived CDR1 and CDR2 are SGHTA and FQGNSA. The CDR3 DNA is TGTGCCAGCAGCTTAGCGCGGGGGCAGCAGCCCCAGCATTTT. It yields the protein CASSLARGQQPQHF.

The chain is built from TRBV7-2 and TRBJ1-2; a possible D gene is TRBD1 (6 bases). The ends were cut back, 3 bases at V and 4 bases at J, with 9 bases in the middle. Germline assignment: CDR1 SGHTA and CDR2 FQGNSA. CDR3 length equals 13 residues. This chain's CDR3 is CASSFRGGYGYTF. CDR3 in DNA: TGTGCCAGCAGCTTCAGGGGCGGCTATGGCTACACCTTC.

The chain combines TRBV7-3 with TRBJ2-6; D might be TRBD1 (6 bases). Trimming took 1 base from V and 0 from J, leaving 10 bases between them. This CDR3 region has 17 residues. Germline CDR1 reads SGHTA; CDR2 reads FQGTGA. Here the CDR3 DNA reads TGTGCCAGCAGCTTAAGAGGACAGTCCTCTGGGGCCAACGTCCTGACTTTC. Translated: CASSLRGQSSGANVLTF. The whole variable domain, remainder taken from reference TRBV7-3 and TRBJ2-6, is GAGVSQTPSNKVTEKGKYVELRCDPISGHTALYWYRQSLGQGPEFLIYFQGTGAADDSGLPNDRFFAVRPEGSVSTLKIQRTERGDSAVYLCASSLRGQSSGANVLTFGAGSRLTVL.

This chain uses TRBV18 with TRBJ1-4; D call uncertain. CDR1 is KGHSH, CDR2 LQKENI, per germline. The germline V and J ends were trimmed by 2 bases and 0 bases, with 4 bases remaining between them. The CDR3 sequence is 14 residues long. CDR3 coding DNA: TGTGCCAGCTCACCAAGAGCAACTAATGAAAAACTGTTTTTT. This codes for CASSPRATNEKLFF.

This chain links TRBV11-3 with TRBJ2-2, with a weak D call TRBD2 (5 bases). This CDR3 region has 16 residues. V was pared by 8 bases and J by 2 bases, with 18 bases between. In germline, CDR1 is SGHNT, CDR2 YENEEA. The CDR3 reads CASSLGGTINTGELFF. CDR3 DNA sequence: TGTGCCAGCTCCCTAGGAGGAACTATTAACACCGGGGAGCTGTTTTTT.

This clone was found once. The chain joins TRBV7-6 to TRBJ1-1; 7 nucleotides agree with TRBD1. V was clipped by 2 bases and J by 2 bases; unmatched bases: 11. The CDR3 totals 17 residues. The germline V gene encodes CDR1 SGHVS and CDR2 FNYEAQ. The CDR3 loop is CASSLNAGQGGNTEAFF. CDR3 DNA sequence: TGTGCCAGCAGCTTAAATGCTGGGCAGGGGGGCAACACTGAAGCTTTCTTT.

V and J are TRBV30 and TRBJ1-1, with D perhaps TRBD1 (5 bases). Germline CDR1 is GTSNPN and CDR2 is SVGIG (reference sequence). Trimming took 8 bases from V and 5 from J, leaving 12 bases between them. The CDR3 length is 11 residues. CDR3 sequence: CALQGGTEAFF. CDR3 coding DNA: TGTGCCCTCCAGGGAGGTACTGAAGCTTTCTTT.

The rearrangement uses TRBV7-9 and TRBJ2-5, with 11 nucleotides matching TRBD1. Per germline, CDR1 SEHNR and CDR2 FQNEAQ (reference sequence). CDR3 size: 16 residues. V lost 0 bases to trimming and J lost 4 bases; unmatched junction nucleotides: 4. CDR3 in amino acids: CASSLAHGTGGETQYF. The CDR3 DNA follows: TGTGCCAGCAGCTTAGCGCATGGGACAGGGGGAGAGACCCAGTACTTC.

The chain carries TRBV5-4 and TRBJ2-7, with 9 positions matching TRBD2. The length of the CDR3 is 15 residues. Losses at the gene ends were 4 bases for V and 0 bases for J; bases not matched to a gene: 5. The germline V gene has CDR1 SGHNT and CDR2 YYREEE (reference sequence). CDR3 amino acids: CASSVDSGSSYEQYF. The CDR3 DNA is TGTGCCAGCAGCGTGGATAGCGGGAGCTCCTACGAGCAGTACTTC.

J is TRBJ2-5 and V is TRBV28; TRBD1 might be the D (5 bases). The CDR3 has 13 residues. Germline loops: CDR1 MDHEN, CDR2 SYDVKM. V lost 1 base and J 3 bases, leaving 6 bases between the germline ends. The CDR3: CASSLYRKETQYF. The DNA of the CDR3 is TGTGCCAGCAGTTTATACAGGAAAGAGACCCAGTACTTC.

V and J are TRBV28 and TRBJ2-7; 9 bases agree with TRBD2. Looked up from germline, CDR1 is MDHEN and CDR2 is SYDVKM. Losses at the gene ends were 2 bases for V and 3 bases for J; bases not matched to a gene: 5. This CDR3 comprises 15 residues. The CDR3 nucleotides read TGTGCCAGCAGTTTAGCGGGAGGGTTAGACTACGAGCAGTACTTC. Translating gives CASSLAGGLDYEQYF.

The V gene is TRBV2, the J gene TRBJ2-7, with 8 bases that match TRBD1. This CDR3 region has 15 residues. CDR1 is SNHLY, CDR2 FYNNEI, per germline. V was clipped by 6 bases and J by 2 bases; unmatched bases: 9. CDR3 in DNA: TGTGCCAGCAGAGTTCAAGGACAGGGCCCCTACGAGCAGTACTTC. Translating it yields CASRVQGQGPYEQYF.

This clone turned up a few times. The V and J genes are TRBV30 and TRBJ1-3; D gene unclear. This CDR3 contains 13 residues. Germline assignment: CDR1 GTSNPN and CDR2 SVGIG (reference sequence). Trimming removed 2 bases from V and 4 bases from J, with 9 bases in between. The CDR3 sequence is CAWSLGGGNTIYF. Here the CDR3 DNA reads TGTGCCTGGAGTCTCGGAGGCGGAAACACCATATATTTT.

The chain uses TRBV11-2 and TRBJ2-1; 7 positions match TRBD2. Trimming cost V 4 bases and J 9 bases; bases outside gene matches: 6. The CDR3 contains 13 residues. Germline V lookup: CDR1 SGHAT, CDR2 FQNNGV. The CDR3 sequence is CASSWGTTAEQFF. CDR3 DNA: TGTGCCAGCAGCTGGGGGACTACAGCTGAGCAGTTCTTC.

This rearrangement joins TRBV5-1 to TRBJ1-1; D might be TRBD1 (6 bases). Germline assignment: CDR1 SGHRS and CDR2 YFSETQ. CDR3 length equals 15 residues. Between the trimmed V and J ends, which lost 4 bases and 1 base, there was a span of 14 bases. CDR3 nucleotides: TGCGCCAGCAGCCAAAGACAGGAGACGAACACTGAAGCTTTCTTT. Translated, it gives CASSQRQETNTEAFF.

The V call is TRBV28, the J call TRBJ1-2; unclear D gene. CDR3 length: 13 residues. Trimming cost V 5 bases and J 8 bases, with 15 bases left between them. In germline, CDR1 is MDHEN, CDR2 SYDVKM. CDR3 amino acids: CASSQQTLSGYTF. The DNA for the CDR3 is TGTGCCAGCAGTCAACAGACCCTTTCGGGCTACACCTTC.

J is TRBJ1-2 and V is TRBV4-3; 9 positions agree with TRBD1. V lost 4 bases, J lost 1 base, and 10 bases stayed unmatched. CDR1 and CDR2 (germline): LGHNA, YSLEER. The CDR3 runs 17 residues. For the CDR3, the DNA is TGCGCCAGCAGCCCCCTACTCCCGGGACAGGGTAACTATGGCTACACCTTC. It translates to CASSPLLPGQGNYGYTF.

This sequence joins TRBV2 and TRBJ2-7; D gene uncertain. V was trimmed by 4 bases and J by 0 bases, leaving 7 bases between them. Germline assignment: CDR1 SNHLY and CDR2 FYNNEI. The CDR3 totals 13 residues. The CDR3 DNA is TGTGCCAGCAGTGTTTCCTTCTCCTACGAGCAGTACTTC. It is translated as CASSVSFSYEQYF.

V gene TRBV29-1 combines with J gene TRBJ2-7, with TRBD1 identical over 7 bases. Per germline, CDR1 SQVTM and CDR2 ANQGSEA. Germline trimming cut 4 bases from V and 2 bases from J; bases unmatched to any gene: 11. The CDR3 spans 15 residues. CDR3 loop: CSVGSDRARPYEQYF. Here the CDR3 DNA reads TGCAGCGTTGGGAGTGACAGGGCGCGGCCCTACGAGCAGTACTTC.

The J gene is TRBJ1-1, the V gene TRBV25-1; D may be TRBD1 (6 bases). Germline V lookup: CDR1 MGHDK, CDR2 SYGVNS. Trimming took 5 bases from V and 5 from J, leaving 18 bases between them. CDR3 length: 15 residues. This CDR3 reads CASSIARQGYTEAFF. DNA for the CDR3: TGTGCCAGCAGTATTGCCCGGCAGGGGTATACTGAAGCTTTCTTT.

The CDR3 DNA follows: TGTGCCAGCAGCTTAGTGGGACTTAGGGAAGAGACCCAGTACTTC. This gives the protein CASSLVGLREETQYF. The genes are TRBV7-2 and TRBJ2-5, with a weak D call TRBD2 (6 bases). Germline V lookup: CDR1 SGHTA, CDR2 FQGNSA. Deletions cut 1 base from V and 3 bases from J, with 12 bases between. The CDR3 extends over 15 amino acids. Filled out from reference TRBV7-2 and TRBJ2-5, the complete variable domain reads GAGVSQSPSNKVTEKGKDVELRCDPISGHTALYWYRQSLGQGLEFLIYFQGNSAPDKSGLPSDRFSAERTGGSVSTLTIQRTQQEDSAVYLCASSLVGLREETQYFGPGTRLLVL.

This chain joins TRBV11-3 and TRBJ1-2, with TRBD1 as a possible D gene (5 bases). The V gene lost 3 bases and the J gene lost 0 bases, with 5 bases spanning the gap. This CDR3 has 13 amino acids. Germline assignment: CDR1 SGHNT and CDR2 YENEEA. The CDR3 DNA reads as TGTGCCAGCAGCTTGACAGCTAACTATGGCTACACCTTC. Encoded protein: CASSLTANYGYTF.